This is a list of T cell receptor beta chains from one sample in a study of cytomegalovirus exposure and HLA in healthy donors. The repertoire was sequenced with immunoSEQ multiplex PCR; TCRdb's copy has only in-frame clones and lacks some. Here the sample spans some 100,000 clones, approximately 70% being singletons. Sequenced material: PBMCs. Receptors originate from a man in his forties in good health and CMV-seronegative. Both conserved end residues are part of each CDR3. The D gene is left open where the match is weak. Clone size is given for some rows only: seen once, a few or many times, or a class if the clone is expanded.

j_call clone_size v_call d_call cdr3_aa cdr3_nt
TRBJ1-2 . TRBV6-5 TRBD1 CASGTGPSGYTF TGTGCCAGCGGGACAGGGCCTTCTGGCTACACCTTC
TRBJ2-7 few TRBV27 . CASSSLLFRGRGEQYF TGTGCCAGCAGTTCTCTCCTCTTTAGGGGGCGGGGCGAGCAGTACTTC
TRBJ2-7 . TRBV7-9 . CASSVLGSSYEQYF TGTGCCAGCAGCGTCCTCGGGAGCTCCTACGAGCAGTACTTC
TRBJ1-6 . TRBV5-3 . CARSLAFQGYNSPLHF TGTGCCAGAAGCTTGGCATTTCAGGGTTATAATTCACCCCTCCACTTT
TRBJ2-3 few TRBV4-2 . CASSQDFRGAHTDTQYF TGTGCCAGCAGCCAAGACTTCCGGGGGGCCCACACAGATACGCAGTATTTT
TRBJ1-1 . TRBV5-1 . CASSLPDHRSRMTEAFF TGCGCCAGCAGCTTGCCCGATCACAGGTCGCGGATGACTGAAGCTTTCTTT
TRBJ2-3 . TRBV5-1 TRBD2 CASSLVWTSGGRDTQYF TGCGCCAGCAGCTTGGTGTGGACTAGCGGGGGGCGCGATACGCAGTATTTT
TRBJ1-2 . TRBV20-1 . CSASPGEGYTF TGCAGTGCTAGCCCCGGTGAGGGCTACACCTTC
TRBJ2-3 . TRBV10-3 TRBD1 CAISPSDRGYTDTQYF TGTGCCATCAGTCCTTCGGACAGGGGCTACACAGATACGCAGTATTTT
TRBJ1-5 . TRBV5-8 . CASSRPSAGRKNQPQHF TGTGCCAGCAGCCGACCTTCGGCAGGGCGGAAAAATCAGCCCCAGCATTTT
TRBJ1-5 . TRBV5-6 . CASSLVGAGQPQHF TGTGCCAGCAGCTTGGTGGGGGCAGGGCAGCCCCAGCATTTT
TRBJ2-2 few TRBV5-1 TRBD1 CASSPQGAGELFF TGCGCCAGCAGCCCTCAGGGGGCCGGGGAGCTGTTTTTT
TRBJ1-2 . TRBV28 . CASSFGEYYGYTF TGTGCCAGCAGTTTTGGGGAGTACTATGGCTACACCTTC
TRBJ2-3 few TRBV6-4 TRBD2 CASSERGGTDTQYF TGTGCCAGCAGTGAGCGGGGGGGCACAGATACGCAGTATTTT
TRBJ1-2 . TRBV27 . CASKAIGDRSYGYTF TGTGCCAGCAAGGCTATCGGGGATAGGAGCTATGGCTACACCTTC
TRBJ1-5 . TRBV27 . CASSFIPLREVMGENQPQHF TGTGCCAGCAGTTTTATACCACTCAGGGAGGTGATGGGTGAAAATCAGCCCCAGCATTTT
TRBJ2-7 . TRBV7-8 . CASSLVAVAYEQYF TGTGCCAGCAGCTTAGTGGCGGTAGCCTACGAGCAGTACTTC
TRBJ2-3 . TRBV11-1 TRBD2 CASSPWEGDTQYF TGTGCCAGCAGCCCCTGGGAGGGCGATACGCAGTATTTT
TRBJ1-1 . TRBV10-3 TRBD1 CAITEGQGASEAFF TGTGCCATCACCGAGGGACAGGGGGCCTCTGAAGCTTTCTTT
TRBJ2-2 few TRBV6-6 . CASLVLAGTTGELFF TGTGCCAGCCTGGTTCTCGCGGGGACCACCGGGGAGCTGTTTTTT
TRBJ2-3 . TRBV7-3 TRBD2 CASSLGSGGVLTDTQYF TGTGCCAGCAGCTTGGGTAGCGGGGGGGTCCTGACAGATACGCAGTATTTT
TRBJ1-2 . TRBV2 TRBD1 CASSQDRGRYGYTF TGTGCCAGCAGTCAGGACAGGGGGAGGTATGGCTACACCTTC
TRBJ2-1 . TRBV5-1 TRBD2 CASSLVGSGGPRNYNEQFF TGCGCCAGCAGCTTGGTGGGTAGCGGGGGACCTCGGAATTACAATGAGCAGTTCTTC
TRBJ2-5 few TRBV7-2 TRBD1 CASSLNIGQGAISETQYF TGTGCCAGCAGCTTGAACATCGGACAGGGGGCGATTTCCGAGACCCAGTACTTC
TRBJ2-1 . TRBV29-1 TRBD2 CSVEALANEQFF TGCAGCGTTGAAGCACTAGCGAATGAGCAGTTCTTC
TRBJ2-7 once TRBV19 . CATFGGPRFEQYF TGTGCCACCTTCGGCGGGCCTCGGTTTGAGCAGTACTTC
TRBJ2-4 . TRBV2 TRBD2 CASSDAGGDKNIQYF TGTGCCAGCAGCGACGCGGGGGGCGATAAAAACATTCAGTACTTC
TRBJ1-4 . TRBV7-9 . CASSSGTYEKLFF TGTGCCAGCAGCTCCGGGACTTATGAAAAACTGTTTTTT
TRBJ2-7 . TRBV5-1 TRBD1 CASRRGGKSDEQYF TGCGCCAGCAGGAGAGGGGGCAAGAGCGACGAGCAGTACTTC
TRBJ1-5 . TRBV27 . CASSLYSRNQPQHF TGTGCCAGCAGTTTATACAGCCGGAATCAGCCCCAGCATTTT
TRBJ2-7 . TRBV19 TRBD1 CASSRDRAYEQYF TGTGCCAGTAGCCGGGACAGGGCTTACGAGCAGTACTTC
TRBJ2-7 . TRBV14 TRBD2 CASSQVAGDVSYEQYF TGTGCCAGCAGCCAAGTAGCGGGGGACGTCTCCTACGAGCAGTACTTC
TRBJ1-5 . TRBV28 . CASRTSPTHGNQPQHF TGTGCCAGCAGAACCTCTCCGACACACGGCAATCAGCCCCAGCATTTT
TRBJ1-1 . TRBV6-5 . CASSYGGEAFF TGTGCCAGCAGTTATGGAGGGGAAGCTTTCTTT
TRBJ2-1 . TRBV2 TRBD2 CAIEGGTSGIYNEQFF TGTGCCATCGAAGGTGGGACTAGCGGCATCTACAATGAGCAGTTCTTC
TRBJ1-4 . TRBV9 . CASSLSEQGNEKLFF TGTGCCAGCAGCCTTAGTGAGCAGGGTAATGAAAAACTGTTTTTT
TRBJ2-7 . TRBV6-5 . CASTPSEGSLSEQYF TGTGCCAGCACCCCAAGCGAAGGTTCCCTAAGCGAGCAGTACTTC
TRBJ1-6 . TRBV14 . CASRRGSSPLHF TGTGCCAGCAGAAGGGGGAGCTCACCCCTCCACTTT
TRBJ1-6 . TRBV14 . CASSTQSGSPLHF TGTGCCAGCAGCACACAAAGCGGTTCACCCCTCCACTTT
TRBJ2-3 . TRBV6-1 . CASGPVIAQYF TGTGCCAGTGGGCCCGTTATAGCGCAGTATTTT
TRBJ1-1 . TRBV7-7 TRBD1 CASSLRDSPNTEAFF TGTGCTAGCAGCTTACGGGACAGCCCGAACACTGAAGCTTTCTTT
TRBJ2-5 . TRBV5-4 TRBD1 CASSAGTGIQETQYF TGTGCCAGCAGTGCCGGGACAGGGATCCAAGAGACCCAGTACTTC
TRBJ2-3 few TRBV10-3 TRBD2 CAISEPLTSGATQYF TGTGCCATCAGTGAGCCCCTGACTAGCGGGGCTACGCAGTATTTT
TRBJ2-7 . TRBV19 TRBD1 CASSTFKTGGDYEQYF TGTGCCAGTAGTACGTTCAAAACAGGGGGCGATTACGAGCAGTACTTC
TRBJ1-5 . TRBV9 TRBD1 CASSAYTGVGSQPQHF TGTGCCAGCAGCGCGTATACAGGGGTGGGAAGTCAGCCCCAGCATTTT